The 14 T cell receptor beta chains in this list originate from one sample, sequenced in a study of T cells in Graves' hyperthyroidism and ophthalmopathy. From RNA transcripts, TCR beta CDR3 regions were amplified. HTBI primers were the set used in a first-round RT-PCR of the TCR CDR3. Each CDR3 protein gets one entry after TCRdb re-called the multiplex PCR reads with MiXCR. This table holds 300,000 to 350,000 distinct CDR3 sequences, roughly 18% found once. The sequenced sample consisted of blood. The receptor source for this set is a woman aged 40 to 55 with Graves' ophthalmopathy.

The sample holds many counts of this clonotype. The chain is built from TRBV6-5 and TRBJ2-5; 7 positions match TRBD2. The trim removed 0 bases at V and 5 bases at J, leaving 6 bases unmatched. Germline lookup yields CDR1 MNHEY and CDR2 SVGAGI. CDR3 size: 15 residues. This CDR3 is CASSYSRLAEETQYF. CDR3 nucleotide sequence: TGTGCCAGCAGTTACTCGAGGCTAGCGGAGGAGACCCAGTACTTC.

This clonotype was picked up many times. V and J are TRBV28 and TRBJ1-3; 7 bases agree with TRBD1. The CDR3 is 14 residues long. Germline V gene data show CDR1 as MDHEN and CDR2 as SYDVKM. Germline trimming cut 4 bases from V and 4 bases from J; bases unmatched to any gene: 4. This CDR3 is CASSSQGEGNTIYF. CDR3 DNA: TGTGCCAGCAGTTCCCAGGGGGAGGGAAACACCATATATTTT.

This clonotype was counted ten times or more. CDR3 residues: CASSQPGRGQETQYF. The DNA for the CDR3 is TGTGCCAGCAGCCAACCCGGGAGGGGACAAGAGACCCAGTACTTC. The rearrangement links TRBV3-1 to TRBJ2-5; TRBD2 aligns across 8 bases. CDR3 length: 15 residues. The J segment lost 2 bases and the V segment lost 2 bases, leaving 4 bases of the junction unmatched. Germline-derived CDR1 and CDR2 are LGHDT and YNNKEL (reference sequence).

This clonotype showed up many times. V usage is TRBV5-1 and J usage is TRBJ2-7; TRBD2 matches at 7 bases. The germline V gene has CDR1 SGHRS and CDR2 YFSETQ. The CDR3 runs to 17 residues. The trim removed 0 bases at V and 1 base at J, leaving 10 bases unmatched. The CDR3 protein is CASSLALGGSGSYEQYF. The CDR3 nucleotides read TGCGCCAGCAGCTTGGCGTTGGGCGGGAGCGGTTCCTACGAGCAGTACTTC.

The rearrangement joins TRBV29-1 to TRBJ2-7; 7 bases are a match to TRBD2. J lost 4 bases, V lost 5 bases, and 5 bases had no gene match. CDR3 length: 12 residues. Looked up from germline, CDR1 is SQVTM and CDR2 is ANQGSEA. The CDR3 loop is CSVSGGIYEQYF. CDR3 sequence (DNA): TGCAGCGTTTCCGGGGGGATTTACGAGCAGTACTTC.

This clonotype was seen only a few times. The V and J genes are TRBV4-1 and TRBJ1-6; 8 bases map to TRBD1. The CDR3 length is 16 residues. Trimming cost V 3 bases and J 7 bases; bases outside gene matches: 8. In germline, CDR1 is MGHRA, CDR2 YSYEKL. The CDR3 sequence: CASSQRGQGGNSPLHF. The CDR3 nucleotides are TGCGCCAGCAGCCAGAGAGGACAGGGAGGGAATTCACCCCTCCACTTT.

This clonotype was detected many times. The V call is TRBV9, the J call TRBJ1-2; D perhaps matches TRBD1 (6 bases). CDR3 length: 15 amino acids. Germline assignment: CDR1 SGDLS and CDR2 YYNGEE. V gave up 4 bases and J gave up 0 bases, with 13 bases separating them. CDR3 loop: CASSPRGQTNYGYTF. CDR3 nucleotides: TGTGCCAGCAGCCCACGCGGACAGACTAACTATGGCTACACCTTC.

This clonotype was detected many times. The genes are TRBV12-3 or TRBV12-4 and TRBJ1-1, with D maybe TRBD1 (5 bases). Trimming shortened V by 8 bases and J by 0 bases, and 13 bases separated the two germline ends. The CDR3 runs 14 residues. CDR3 in amino acids: CASFREGLNTEAFF. The CDR3 DNA reads TGTGCCAGCTTCCGGGAGGGGTTGAACACTGAAGCTTTCTTT.

This clonotype was picked up many times. This rearrangement joins TRBV28 to TRBJ2-7, with D maybe TRBD1 (5 bases). The CDR3 length is 14 residues. Trimming removed 2 bases at V and 6 bases at J, with 14 bases between. Looked up from germline, CDR1 is MDHEN and CDR2 is SYDVKM. CDR3 region: CASSLISLGAEQYF. Written as DNA, the CDR3 is TGTGCCAGCAGTTTAATATCTTTAGGGGCCGAGCAGTACTTC.

This clonotype turned up a few times. The chain is built from TRBV18 and TRBJ2-7, with unresolved D. Germline CDR1 KGHSH, CDR2 LQKENI. V lost 2 bases and J 6 bases, leaving 8 bases between the germline ends. CDR3 size: 12 residues. For the CDR3, the DNA is TGTGCCAGCTCACCAGGATCATCCGAGCAGTACTTC. Translating gives CASSPGSSEQYF.

This clonotype was seen repeatedly, ten times or more. V and J are TRBV6-5 and TRBJ2-7, with D perhaps matching TRBD1 (7 bases). V was shortened by 7 bases and J by 2 bases, with 12 bases between the two germline ends. This CDR3 region has 13 residues. From germline, CDR1 is MNHEY and CDR2 SVGAGI. The CDR3 here is CASNGGTAYEQYF. In nucleotides, the CDR3 is TGTGCCAGCAACGGAGGGACAGCCTACGAGCAGTACTTC.

Of note for this clonotype: An end of the junction does not agree with germline; a read error may underlie this. The rearrangement links TRBV6-2 or TRBV6-3 to TRBJ1-2; 8 positions agree with TRBD1. The CDR3 extends over 14 amino acids. The germline gives CDR1 MNHEY, CDR2 SVGEGT. The CDR3 DNA reads as TGTGCCAGCAGACCCGCAGGGGGCATCGGTGGCTGCACCTTC. Its translation is CASRPAGGIGGCTF.

The chain couples TRBV6-2 or TRBV6-3 to TRBJ2-2, with 11 bases aligning to TRBD2. The CDR3 runs 17 residues. Per the germline V gene, CDR1 is MNHEY and CDR2 is SVGEGT. The J segment lost 11 bases and the V segment lost 2 bases, leaving 13 bases of the junction unmatched. CDR3 loop: CASSYILVAGGPGELFF. CDR3 DNA: TGTGCCAGCAGTTACATCTTGGTAGCGGGAGGGCCAGGCGAGCTGTTTTTT.

This clonotype was seen repeatedly, ten times or more. V is TRBV29-1 and J is TRBJ1-1; unclear D gene. Between the trimmed V and J ends, which lost 4 bases and 3 bases, there was a span of 12 bases. This CDR3 comprises 13 residues. Per the germline V gene, CDR1 is SQVTM and CDR2 is ANQGSEA. This CDR3 is CSVGQAWDTEAFF. Here the CDR3 DNA reads TGCAGCGTTGGTCAGGCTTGGGACACTGAAGCTTTCTTT.